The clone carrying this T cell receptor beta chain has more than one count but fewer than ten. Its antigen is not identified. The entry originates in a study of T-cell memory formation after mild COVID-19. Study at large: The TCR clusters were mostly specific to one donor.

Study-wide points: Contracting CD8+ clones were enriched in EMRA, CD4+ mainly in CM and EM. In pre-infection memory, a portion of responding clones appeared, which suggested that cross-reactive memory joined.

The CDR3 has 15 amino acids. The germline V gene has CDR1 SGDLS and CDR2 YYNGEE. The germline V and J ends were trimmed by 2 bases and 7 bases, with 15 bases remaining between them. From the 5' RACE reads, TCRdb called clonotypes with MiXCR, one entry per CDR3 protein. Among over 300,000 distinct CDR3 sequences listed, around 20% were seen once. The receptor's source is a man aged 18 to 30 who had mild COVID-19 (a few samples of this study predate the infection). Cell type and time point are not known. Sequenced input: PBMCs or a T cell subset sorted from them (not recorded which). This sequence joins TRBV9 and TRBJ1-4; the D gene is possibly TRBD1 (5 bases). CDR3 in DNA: TGTGCCAGCAGCGTCAAGGGGCGAGGGAGTGAAAAACTGTTTTTT. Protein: CASSVKGRGSEKLFF.